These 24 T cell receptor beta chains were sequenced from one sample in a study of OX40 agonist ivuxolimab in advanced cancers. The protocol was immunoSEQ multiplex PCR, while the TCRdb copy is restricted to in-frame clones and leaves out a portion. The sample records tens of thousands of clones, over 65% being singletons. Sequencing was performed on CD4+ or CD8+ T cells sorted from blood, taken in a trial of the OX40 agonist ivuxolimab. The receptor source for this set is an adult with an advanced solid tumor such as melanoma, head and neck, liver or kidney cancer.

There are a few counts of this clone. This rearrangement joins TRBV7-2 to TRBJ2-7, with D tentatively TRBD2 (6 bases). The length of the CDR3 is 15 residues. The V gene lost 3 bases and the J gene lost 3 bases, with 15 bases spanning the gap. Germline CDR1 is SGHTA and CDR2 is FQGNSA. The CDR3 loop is CASSFTRGSGYEQYF. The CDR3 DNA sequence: TGTGCCAGCAGCTTCACCCGGGGGTCCGGCTACGAGCAGTACTTC.

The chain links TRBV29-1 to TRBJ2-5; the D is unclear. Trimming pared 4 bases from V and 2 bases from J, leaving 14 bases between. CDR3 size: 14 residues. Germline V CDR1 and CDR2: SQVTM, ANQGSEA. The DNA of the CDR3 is TGCAGCGTTGTGGTGGCCGCAGCTCAAGAGACCCAGTACTTC. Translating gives CSVVVAAAQETQYF.

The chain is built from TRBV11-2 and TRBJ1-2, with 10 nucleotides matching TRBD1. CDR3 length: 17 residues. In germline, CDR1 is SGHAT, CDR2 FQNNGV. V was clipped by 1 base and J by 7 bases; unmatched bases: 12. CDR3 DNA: TGTGCCAGCAGCTTAGTGTCCCGAGGGACAGGGGAATTTGGCTACACCTTC. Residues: CASSLVSRGTGEFGYTF.

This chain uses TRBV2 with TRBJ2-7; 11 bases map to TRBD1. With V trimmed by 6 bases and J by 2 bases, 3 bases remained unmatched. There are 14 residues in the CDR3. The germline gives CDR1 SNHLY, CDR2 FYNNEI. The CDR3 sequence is CASRGTGGTYEQYF. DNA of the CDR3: TGTGCCAGCAGGGGGACAGGGGGTACCTACGAGCAGTACTTC.

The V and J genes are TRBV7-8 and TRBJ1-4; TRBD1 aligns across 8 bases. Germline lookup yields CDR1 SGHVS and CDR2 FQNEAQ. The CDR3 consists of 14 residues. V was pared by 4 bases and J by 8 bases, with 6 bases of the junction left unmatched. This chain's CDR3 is CASSSTGAWEKLFF. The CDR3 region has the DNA TGTGCCAGCAGCTCGACAGGGGCTTGGGAAAAACTGTTTTTT.

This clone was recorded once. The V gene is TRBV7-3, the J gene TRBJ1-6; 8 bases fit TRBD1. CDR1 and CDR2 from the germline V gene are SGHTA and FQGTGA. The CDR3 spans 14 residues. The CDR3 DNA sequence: TGTGCGAGCGGACCCGGACAGGGAAAATCACCCCTCCACTTT. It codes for CASGPGQGKSPLHF.

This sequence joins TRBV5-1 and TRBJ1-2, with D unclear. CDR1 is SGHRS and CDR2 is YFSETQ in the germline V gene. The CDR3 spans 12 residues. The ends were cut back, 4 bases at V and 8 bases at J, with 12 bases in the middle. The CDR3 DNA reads TGCGCCAGCAGCATGGAGGCGAGGGGCTACACCTTC. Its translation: CASSMEARGYTF.

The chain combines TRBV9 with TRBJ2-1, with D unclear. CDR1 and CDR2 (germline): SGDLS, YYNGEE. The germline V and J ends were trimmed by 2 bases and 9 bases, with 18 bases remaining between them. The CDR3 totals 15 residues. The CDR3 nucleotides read TGTGCCAGCAGCGTGGGGTTGGGGAATATCGCTGAGCAGTTCTTC. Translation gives CASSVGLGNIAEQFF.

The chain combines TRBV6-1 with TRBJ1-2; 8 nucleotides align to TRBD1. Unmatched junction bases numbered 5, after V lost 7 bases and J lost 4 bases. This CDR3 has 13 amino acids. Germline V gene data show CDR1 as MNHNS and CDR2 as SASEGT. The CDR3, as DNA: TGTGCCAGCATCGACAGGGGTGGCTATGGCTACACCTTC. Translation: CASIDRGGYGYTF.

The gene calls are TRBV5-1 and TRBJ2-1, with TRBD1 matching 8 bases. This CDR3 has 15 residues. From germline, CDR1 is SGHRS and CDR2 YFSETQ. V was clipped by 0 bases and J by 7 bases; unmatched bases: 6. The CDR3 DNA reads TGCGCCAGCAGCTTGGCCGCAGGGGGCGGGAATGAGCAGTTCTTC. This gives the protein CASSLAAGGGNEQFF. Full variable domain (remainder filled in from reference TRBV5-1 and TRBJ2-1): KAGVTQTPRYLIKTRGQQVTLSCSPISGHRSVSWYQQTPGQGLQFLFEYFSETQRNKGNFPGRFSGRQFSNSRSEMNVSTLELGDSALYLCASSLAAGGGNEQFFGPGTRLTVL.

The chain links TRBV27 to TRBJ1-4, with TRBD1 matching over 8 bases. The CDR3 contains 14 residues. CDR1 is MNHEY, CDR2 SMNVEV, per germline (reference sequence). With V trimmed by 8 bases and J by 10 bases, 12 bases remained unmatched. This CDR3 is CASGPGGVGGKLFF. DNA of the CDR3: TGTGCCAGCGGCCCAGGGGGCGTAGGAGGAAAACTGTTTTTT.

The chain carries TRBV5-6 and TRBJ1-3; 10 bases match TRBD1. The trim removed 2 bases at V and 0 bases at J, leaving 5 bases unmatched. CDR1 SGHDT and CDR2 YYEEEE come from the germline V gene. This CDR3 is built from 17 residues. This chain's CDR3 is CASSFLGTGASGNTIYF. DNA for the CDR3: TGTGCCAGCAGCTTTTTGGGGACAGGGGCCTCTGGAAACACCATATATTTT.

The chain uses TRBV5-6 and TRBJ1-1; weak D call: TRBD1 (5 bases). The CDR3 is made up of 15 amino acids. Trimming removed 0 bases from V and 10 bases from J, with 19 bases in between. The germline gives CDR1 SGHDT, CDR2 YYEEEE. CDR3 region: CASSLVAGGAGGAFF. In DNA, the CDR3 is TGTGCCAGCAGCTTGGTTGCCGGGGGTGCGGGTGGAGCTTTCTTT.

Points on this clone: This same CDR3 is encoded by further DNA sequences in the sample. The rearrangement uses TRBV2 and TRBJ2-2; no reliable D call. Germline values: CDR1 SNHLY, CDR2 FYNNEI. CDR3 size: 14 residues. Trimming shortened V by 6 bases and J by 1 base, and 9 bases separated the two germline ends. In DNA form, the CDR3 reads TGTGCCAGCAGGGCCGGGCTGAACACCGGGGAGCTGTTTTTT. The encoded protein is CASRAGLNTGELFF.

Here the CDR3 reads CASSFPSGANVLTF. In nucleotides, the CDR3 is TGTGCCAGCAGCTTCCCGTCTGGGGCCAACGTCCTGACTTTC. J is TRBJ2-6 and V is TRBV7-9; no reliable D call. Trimming removed 3 bases at V and 1 base at J, with 4 bases between. Germline V CDR1 and CDR2: SEHNR, FQNEAQ (reference sequence). This CDR3 has 14 residues.

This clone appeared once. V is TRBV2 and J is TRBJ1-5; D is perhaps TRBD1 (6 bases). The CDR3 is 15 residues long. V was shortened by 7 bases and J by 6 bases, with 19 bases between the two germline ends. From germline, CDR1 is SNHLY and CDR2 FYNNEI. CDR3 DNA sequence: TGTGCCAGCACCCAGGGGAGACTGGGCCGTCAGCCCCAGCATTTT. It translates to CASTQGRLGRQPQHF.

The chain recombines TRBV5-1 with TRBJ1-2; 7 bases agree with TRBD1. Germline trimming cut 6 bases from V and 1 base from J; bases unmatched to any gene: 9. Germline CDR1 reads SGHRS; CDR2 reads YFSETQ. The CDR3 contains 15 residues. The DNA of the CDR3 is TGCGCCAGCAACCCGCGCGGGGACAGTAACTATGGCTACACCTTC. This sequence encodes CASNPRGDSNYGYTF.

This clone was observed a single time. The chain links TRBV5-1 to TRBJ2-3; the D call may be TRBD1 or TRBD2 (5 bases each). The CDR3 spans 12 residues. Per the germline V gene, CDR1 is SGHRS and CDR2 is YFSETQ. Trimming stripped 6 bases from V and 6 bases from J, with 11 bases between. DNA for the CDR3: TGCGCCAGCATGGCAGGGACCGATACGCAGTATTTT. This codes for CASMAGTDTQYF.

The CDR3 nucleotides read TGTGCCAGCAGCCATAGCGGGGGGCCGCACTACGAGCAGTACTTC. Translation: CASSHSGGPHYEQYF. This chain connects TRBV7-2 to TRBJ2-7, with 10 bases aligning to TRBD2. The germline V gene has CDR1 SGHTA and CDR2 FQGNSA. This CDR3 has 15 amino acids. After removal of 5 bases from V and 3 bases from J, the junction contained 7 bases not matched to a gene.

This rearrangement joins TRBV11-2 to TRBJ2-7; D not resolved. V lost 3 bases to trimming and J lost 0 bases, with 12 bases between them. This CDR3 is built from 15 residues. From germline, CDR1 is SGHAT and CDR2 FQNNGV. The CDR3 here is CASSFTSEGSYEQYF. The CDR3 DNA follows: TGTGCCAGCAGCTTTACTTCGGAAGGCTCCTACGAGCAGTACTTC.

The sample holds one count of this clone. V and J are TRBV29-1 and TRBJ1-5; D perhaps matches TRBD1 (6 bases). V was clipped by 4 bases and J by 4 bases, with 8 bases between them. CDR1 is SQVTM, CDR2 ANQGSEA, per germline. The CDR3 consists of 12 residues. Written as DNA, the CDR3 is TGCAGCGTTGGGCAGGGGAATCAGCCCCAGCATTTT. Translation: CSVGQGNQPQHF.

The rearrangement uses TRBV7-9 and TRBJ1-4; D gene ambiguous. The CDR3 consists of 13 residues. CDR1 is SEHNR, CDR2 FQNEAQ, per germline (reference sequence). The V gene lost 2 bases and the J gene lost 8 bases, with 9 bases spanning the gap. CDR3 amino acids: CASSLSGREKLFF. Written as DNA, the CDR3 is TGTGCCAGCAGCTTATCGGGAAGGGAAAAACTGTTTTTT.

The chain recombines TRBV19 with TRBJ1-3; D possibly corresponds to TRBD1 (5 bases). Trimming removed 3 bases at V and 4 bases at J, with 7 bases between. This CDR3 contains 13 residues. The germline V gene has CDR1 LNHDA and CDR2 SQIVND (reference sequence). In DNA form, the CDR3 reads TGTGCCAGTAGTATCAGGGACGGAAACACCATATATTTT. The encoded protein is CASSIRDGNTIYF.

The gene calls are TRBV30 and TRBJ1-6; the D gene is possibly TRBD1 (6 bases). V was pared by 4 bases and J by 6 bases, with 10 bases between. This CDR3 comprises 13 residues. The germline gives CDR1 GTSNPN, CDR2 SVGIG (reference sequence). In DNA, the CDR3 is TGTGCCTGGAACAGGGATCCTAATTCACCCCTCCACTTT. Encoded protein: CAWNRDPNSPLHF.